The 17 T cell receptor beta chains listed next were all sequenced from one sample in a study of neoadjuvant nivolumab and ipilimumab in lung cancer. TCRdb's table, derived via immunoSEQ multiplex PCR, lists solely in-frame clones and lacks some. This repertoire shows approximately 5,000 clones, 90% to 95% found once; its top ten account for 2.5% to 4%. Sequences were derived from blood, sampled after neoadjuvant nivolumab, alone or with ipilimumab, at or shortly before surgery. The receptors come from an adult with non-small cell lung cancer. Some clones in this sample may be carry-over from other donors' samples.

The rearrangement joins TRBV7-9 to TRBJ1-3; TRBD1 might be the D (6 bases). The ends were cut back, 5 bases at V and 1 base at J, with 12 bases in the middle. The CDR3 has 15 amino acids. Per germline, CDR1 SEHNR and CDR2 FQNEAQ (reference sequence). The CDR3 DNA follows: TGTGCCAGCAGCCCAAGAAGGGGGTCTGGAAACACCATATATTTT. Translation: CASSPRRGSGNTIYF.

The rearrangement links TRBV5-5 to TRBJ1-3; maybe TRBD1 (5 bases). This CDR3 spans 12 amino acids. CDR1 and CDR2 (germline): SGHKS, YYEKEE (reference sequence). V was clipped by 3 bases and J by 4 bases, with 5 bases between them. Written as DNA, the CDR3 is TGTGCCAGCAGCTCAGGGGGAAACACCATATATTTT. This codes for CASSSGGNTIYF.

The chain links TRBV7-9 to TRBJ2-7; 7 positions agree with TRBD1. The germline gives CDR1 SEHNR, CDR2 FQNEAQ (reference sequence). The CDR3 contains 14 residues. V was pared by 5 bases and J by 7 bases, with 11 bases of the junction left unmatched. The CDR3 loop reads CASSLRQGEEEQYF. The CDR3 DNA reads TGTGCCAGCAGCCTACGACAGGGAGAGGAAGAGCAGTACTTC.

The gene calls are TRBV18 and TRBJ2-1; no firm D call. The CDR3 consists of 11 residues. The ends were cut back, 6 bases at V and 7 bases at J, with 7 bases in the middle. Germline V gene sequence: CDR1 KGHSH, CDR2 LQKENI. The CDR3 loop reads CASSLLNEQFF. The CDR3 nucleotides read TGTGCCAGCTCCCTCTTAAATGAGCAGTTCTTC.

The V gene is TRBV21-1, the J gene TRBJ2-2; the D call in the table, TRBD1, was not verified against the DNA. TRBV21-1 is tagged as a pseudogene. This CDR3 spans 15 amino acids. Here the CDR3 reads CASSPGTGGRGELFF. The DNA of the CDR3 is TGTGCCAGCAGCCCCGGGACAGGGGGTAGGGGGGAGCTGTTTTTT.

This clone appeared a few times. This sequence joins TRBV27 and TRBJ2-7; no definite D call. V lost 3 bases and J 3 bases, leaving 3 bases between the germline ends. From germline, CDR1 is MNHEY and CDR2 SMNVEV (reference sequence). The CDR3 covers 11 residues. CDR3 sequence (DNA): TGTGCCAGCAGTTTCCTCTACGAGCAGTACTTC. It codes for CASSFLYEQYF.

This chain joins TRBV6-6 and TRBJ2-7, with TRBD1 matching 9 bases. CDR1 is MNHNY and CDR2 is SVGAGI in the germline V gene (reference sequence). The CDR3 covers 15 residues. J was trimmed by 8 bases and V by 6 bases; bases with no gene match: 14. The CDR3: CASRLTGGGLKKQYF. CDR3 sequence (DNA): TGTGCCAGCAGGCTAACAGGGGGCGGGTTAAAAAAGCAGTACTTC.

The V call is TRBV5-4, the J call TRBJ1-2; possibly TRBD1 for D (6 bases). Trimming took off 4 bases at V and 4 bases at J, with 20 bases between the two ends. The CDR3 loop spans 16 amino acids. The germline V gene has CDR1 SGHNT and CDR2 YYREEE (reference sequence). In nucleotides, the CDR3 is TGTGCCAGCAGCGTAACGGGACAAGGCCGGGGCTATGGCTACACCTTC. Its protein is CASSVTGQGRGYGYTF.

The genes are TRBV29-1 and TRBJ2-2; 13 bases agree with TRBD2. V trimming: 7 bases; J trimming: 5 bases; junction bases outside the gene matches: 7. Germline V gene data show CDR1 as SQVTM and CDR2 as ANQGSEA. The CDR3 runs to 15 residues. As DNA, the CDR3 is TGCAGCGGTTCCGGACTAGCGGGAGCGACCGGGGAGCTGTTTTTT. The encoded protein is CSGSGLAGATGELFF.

The rearrangement links TRBV7-4 to TRBJ2-7, with D unresolved. The CDR3 loop spans 17 amino acids. The V and J ends lost 6 bases and 3 bases respectively, with 24 bases between them. CDR1 is SGHVT and CDR2 is SQSDAQ in the germline V gene. The CDR3 spells CASRQRWWREAHYEQYF. The CDR3 DNA reads TGTGCCAGCAGACAAAGGTGGTGGCGAGAGGCCCACTACGAGCAGTACTTC.

The chain has TRBV11-1 and TRBJ2-6; 7 bases map to TRBD2. Germline trimming cut 2 bases from V and 0 bases from J; bases unmatched to any gene: 7. The CDR3 loop spans 18 amino acids. In germline, CDR1 is SGHAT, CDR2 FQDESV (reference sequence). CDR3 nucleotides: TGTGCCAGCAGCTTAAATCCCTTAGCGGGCTCTGGGGCCAACGTCCTGACTTTC. It yields the protein CASSLNPLAGSGANVLTF. The variable domain in full, with the rest retrieved from reference TRBV11-1 and TRBJ2-6, is EAEVAQSPRYKITEKSQAVAFWCDPISGHATLYWYRQILGQGPELLVQFQDESVVDDSQLPKDRFSAERLKGVDSTLKIQPAELGDSAMYLCASSLNPLAGSGANVLTFGAGSRLTVL.

The V gene is TRBV5-4, the J gene TRBJ1-1, with D perhaps matching TRBD1 (5 bases). V dropped 6 bases and J dropped 2 bases, with 17 bases sitting between them. The CDR3 runs to 15 residues. Germline values: CDR1 SGHNT, CDR2 YYREEE (reference sequence). The CDR3 loop is CASTLRAGRNTEAFF. DNA for the CDR3: TGTGCCAGCACCCTTCGCGCAGGGAGAAACACTGAAGCTTTCTTT. Full variable domain (rest looked up from reference TRBV5-4 and TRBJ1-1): ETGVTQSPTHLIKTRGQQVTLRCSSQSGHNTVSWYQQALGQGPQFIFQYYREEENGRGNFPPRFSGLQFPNYSSELNVNALELDDSALYLCASTLRAGRNTEAFFGQGTRLTVV.

This chain uses TRBV18 with TRBJ1-1; a weak D match, TRBD1 (5 bases). This CDR3 has 13 amino acids. The germline V and J ends were trimmed by 8 bases and 1 base, with 11 bases remaining between them. The V gene's germline CDR1 is KGHSH and CDR2 LQKENI. CDR3 sequence (DNA): TGTGCCAGCAGCGAGGGGCGGAACACTGAAGCTTTCTTT. Amino acid sequence: CASSEGRNTEAFF.

This chain uses TRBV7-2 with TRBJ2-3; D uncertain. Trimming removed 1 base from V and 1 base from J, with 9 bases in between. The germline gives CDR1 SGHTA, CDR2 FQGNSA. The CDR3 has 15 amino acids. CDR3: CASSLVWVRTDTQYF. The CDR3 coding sequence is TGTGCCAGCAGCTTAGTATGGGTTCGCACAGATACGCAGTATTTT.

The chain combines TRBV5-1 with TRBJ2-1; 7 positions match TRBD2. Germline CDR1 reads SGHRS; CDR2 reads YFSETQ. Losses at the gene ends were 0 bases for V and 7 bases for J; bases not matched to a gene: 4. The CDR3 is 14 residues long. CDR3 sequence reads: CASSLGGGTNEQFF. The CDR3 bases are TGCGCCAGCAGCTTGGGCGGGGGAACAAATGAGCAGTTCTTC.

This chain uses TRBV6-6 with TRBJ2-3; D is possibly TRBD1 (6 bases). Per the germline V gene, CDR1 is MNHNY and CDR2 is SVGAGI (reference sequence). The V end was cut by 2 bases, the J end by 4 bases, with 10 bases between. This CDR3 has 14 residues. This CDR3 reads CASSYLEGADTQYF. The CDR3 nucleotides are TGTGCCAGCAGTTACCTCGAGGGGGCAGATACGCAGTATTTT.

The rearrangement uses TRBV14 and TRBJ1-2; 7 bases line up with TRBD1. Germline loops: CDR1 SGHDN, CDR2 FVKESK. CDR3 length: 14 amino acids. V lost 4 bases and J lost 7; bases outside the gene matches: 9. Here the CDR3 DNA reads TGTGCCAGCAGCCGTGAGACAGGGCGGGGTGGCTACACCTTC. It encodes CASSRETGRGGYTF.